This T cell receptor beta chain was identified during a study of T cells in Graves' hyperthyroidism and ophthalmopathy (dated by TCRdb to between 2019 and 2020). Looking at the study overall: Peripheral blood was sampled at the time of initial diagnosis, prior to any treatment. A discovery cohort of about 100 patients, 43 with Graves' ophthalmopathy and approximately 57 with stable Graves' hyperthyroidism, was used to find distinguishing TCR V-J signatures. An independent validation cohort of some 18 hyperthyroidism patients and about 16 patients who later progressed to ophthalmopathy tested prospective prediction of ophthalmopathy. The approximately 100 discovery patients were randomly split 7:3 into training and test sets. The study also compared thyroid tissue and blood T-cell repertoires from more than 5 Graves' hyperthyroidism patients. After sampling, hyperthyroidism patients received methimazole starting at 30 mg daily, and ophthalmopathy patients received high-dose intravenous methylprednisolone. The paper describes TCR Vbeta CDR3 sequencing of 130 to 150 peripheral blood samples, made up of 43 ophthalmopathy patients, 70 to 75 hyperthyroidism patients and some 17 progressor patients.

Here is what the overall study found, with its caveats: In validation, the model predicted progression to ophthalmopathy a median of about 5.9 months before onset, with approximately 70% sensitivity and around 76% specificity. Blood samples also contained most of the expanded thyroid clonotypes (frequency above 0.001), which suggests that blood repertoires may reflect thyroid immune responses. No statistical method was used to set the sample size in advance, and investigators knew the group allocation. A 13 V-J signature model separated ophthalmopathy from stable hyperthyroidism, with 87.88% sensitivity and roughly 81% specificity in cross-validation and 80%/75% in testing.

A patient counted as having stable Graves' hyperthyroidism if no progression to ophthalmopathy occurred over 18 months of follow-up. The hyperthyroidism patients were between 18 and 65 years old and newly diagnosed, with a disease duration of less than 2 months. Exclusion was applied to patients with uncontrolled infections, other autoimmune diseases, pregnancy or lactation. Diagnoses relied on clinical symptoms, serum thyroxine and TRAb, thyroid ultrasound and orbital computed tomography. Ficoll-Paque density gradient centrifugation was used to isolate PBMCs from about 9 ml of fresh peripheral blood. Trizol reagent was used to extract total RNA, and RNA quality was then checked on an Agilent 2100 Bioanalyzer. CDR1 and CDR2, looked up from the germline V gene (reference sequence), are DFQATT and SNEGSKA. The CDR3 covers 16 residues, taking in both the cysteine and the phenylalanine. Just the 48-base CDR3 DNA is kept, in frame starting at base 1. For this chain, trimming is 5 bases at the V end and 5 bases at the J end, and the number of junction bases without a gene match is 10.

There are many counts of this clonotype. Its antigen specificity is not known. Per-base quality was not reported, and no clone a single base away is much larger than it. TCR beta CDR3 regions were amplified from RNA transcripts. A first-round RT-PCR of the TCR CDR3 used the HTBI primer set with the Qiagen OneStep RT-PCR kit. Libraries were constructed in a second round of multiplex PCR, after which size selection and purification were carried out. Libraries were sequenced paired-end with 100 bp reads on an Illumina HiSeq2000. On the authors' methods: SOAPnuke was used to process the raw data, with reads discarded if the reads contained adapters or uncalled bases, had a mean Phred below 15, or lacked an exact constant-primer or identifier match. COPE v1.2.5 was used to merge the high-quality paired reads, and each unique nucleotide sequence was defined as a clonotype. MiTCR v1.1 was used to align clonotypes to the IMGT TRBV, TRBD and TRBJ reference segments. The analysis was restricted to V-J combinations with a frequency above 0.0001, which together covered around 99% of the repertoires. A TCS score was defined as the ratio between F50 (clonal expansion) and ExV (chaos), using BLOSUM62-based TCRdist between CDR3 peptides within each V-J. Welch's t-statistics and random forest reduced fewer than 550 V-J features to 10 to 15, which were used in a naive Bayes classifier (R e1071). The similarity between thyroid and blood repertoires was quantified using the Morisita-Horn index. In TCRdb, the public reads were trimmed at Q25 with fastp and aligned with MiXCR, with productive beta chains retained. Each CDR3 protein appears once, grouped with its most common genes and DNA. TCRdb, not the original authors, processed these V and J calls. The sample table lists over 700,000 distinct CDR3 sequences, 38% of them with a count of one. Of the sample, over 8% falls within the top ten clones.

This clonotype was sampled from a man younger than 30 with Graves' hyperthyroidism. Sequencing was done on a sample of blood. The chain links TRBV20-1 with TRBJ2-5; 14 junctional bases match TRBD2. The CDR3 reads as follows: CSAFPGTSGRRETQYF. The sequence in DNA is TGCAGTGCTTTCCCCGGGACTAGCGGGAGACGTGAGACCCAGTACTTC.